The clone carrying this T cell receptor (beta chain) has a handful of counts. The target antigen is unknown. The data are from a study of shared clonotypes between healthy human individuals. For the study at large: Three plates were used per donor for CD4 naive, three for CD4 memory, two for CD8 naive and one for CD8 memory. Study conclusions and caveats: Among donors, the sharing of clonotypes was expected to be influenced by sequencing depth.

It was at deep level that the assay was run. Sequenced by immunoSEQ multiplex PCR; TCRdb stores in-frame clones only, minus some. The profile shows 2 million to 2.5 million clones, approximately 94% of them singletons. The CDR3 is 16 residues long. V trimming: 4 bases; J trimming: 1 base; junction bases outside the gene matches: 7. The germline V gene encodes CDR1 LNHDA and CDR2 SQIVND (reference sequence). CD45RO-negative CD8 cells positively selected for CCR7 made up the naive population, which excluded terminally differentiated effector memory CD45RA+ cells. This clonotype originated in a man aged 18 to 30 in good health. Some clones in this sample may be carry-over from other donors' samples. Specimen: naive CD8+ T cells from PBMCs. V gene TRBV19 combines with J gene TRBJ1-5; 7 positions agree with TRBD1. CDR3 residues: CASSNPRQGSNQPQHF. CDR3 sequence (DNA): TGTGCCAGTAGTAACCCGAGACAGGGAAGCAATCAGCCCCAGCATTTT.